These T cell receptor beta chains were read from a single sample in a study of cytomegalovirus exposure and HLA in healthy donors. The method was immunoSEQ multiplex PCR; TCRdb's version includes in-frame clones alone and lacks a portion of them. The table has 140,000 or so clones, 75% to 90% seen once. Sequencing input: PBMCs. These receptors were taken from a woman in her twenties or thirties in good health and CMV-seronegative. CDR3s leave out the opening cysteine and the closing phenylalanine or tryptophan. D genes are given only for firm matches.

cdr3_aa j_call d_call v_call
ASSPPGGRYEKLF TRBJ1-4 . TRBV7-2
ASSSYKSYEQY TRBJ2-7 . TRBV27
AAHRAVYGYT TRBJ1-2 . TRBV30
SVAASGYGYT TRBJ1-2 . TRBV29-1
ASSVVPSGAYEQY TRBJ2-7 TRBD2 TRBV9
ASSPTGSNTGELF TRBJ2-2 . TRBV18
AWSVDGWGDEQF TRBJ2-1 . TRBV30
ASTQLPGQGGNTEAF TRBJ1-1 TRBD1 TRBV28
ASSQDLSSNQPQH TRBJ1-5 . TRBV4-1
ASSLPASGGQQETQY TRBJ2-5 TRBD2 TRBV2
ASSLDRLDTQY TRBJ2-3 . TRBV7-7
ASSSSVREF TRBJ2-1 . TRBV11-2
ACEKDRFVAF TRBJ1-1 . TRBV30
ASSYSRSYEQY TRBJ2-7 . TRBV6-6
ASSQDYRNQPQH TRBJ1-5 . TRBV4-1
ASSQDGTGNYGYT TRBJ1-2 TRBD1 TRBV4-1
ASSLGTSGSHEQY . TRBD2 TRBV7-8
ASSSHIAPILATSSYEQY TRBJ2-7 . TRBV27
ASSLEARVVNYGYT TRBJ1-2 . TRBV5-1
ASSLRSRGTGELF TRBJ2-2 . TRBV5-1
ASSLAGVSEQY TRBJ2-7 . TRBV5-4
ASSLRQGVNEQF TRBJ2-1 TRBD1 TRBV5-1
ASSSSDRSSGANVLT TRBJ2-6 TRBD1 TRBV5-1
AWSVQYGYGYT TRBJ1-2 . TRBV30
ASSEAGLAAYEQY TRBJ2-7 . TRBV6-1
ASRESGFLYEQY TRBJ2-7 . TRBV7-2
ASRSNRGQPQH TRBJ1-5 TRBD1 TRBV6-1
AWSPRVQGLSQPQH TRBJ1-5 . TRBV30
SVKRTSTDTQY TRBJ2-3 . TRBV29-1